These 26 T cell receptor beta chains originate from one sample sequenced in a study of CD8+CD57+ T cells in acquired aplastic anemia. The study profiled TCR beta VDJ and CDR3 using genomic DNA as template. Via MiXCR, TCRdb re-called the reads, giving one row per CDR3 protein. Among 150,000 to 200,000 distinct CDR3 sequences, 64% were seen once, and the ten largest hold around 46%. Material for sequencing was sorted CD4+, CD8+, or CD8+CD57+ T cells (not recorded which) from PBMCs. The receptors stem from a human donor with severe aplastic anemia or a healthy control (not recorded which).

In this sample, this clonotype turned up a few times. This chain connects TRBV2 to TRBJ1-6; no reliable D call. CDR1 and CDR2 from the germline V gene are SNHLY and FYNNEI. The CDR3 has 12 amino acids. CDR3 sequence reads: CACQVFNSPLHF. CDR3 DNA sequence: TGTGCATGTCAGGTCTTTAATTCACCCCTCCACTTT.

The chain combines TRBV19 with TRBJ2-7; possible D gene TRBD1, 6 bases. The V and J ends lost 5 bases and 3 bases respectively, with 11 bases between them. CDR1 LNHDA and CDR2 SQIVND come from the germline V gene (reference sequence). The CDR3 is 13 amino acids. As DNA, the CDR3 is TGTGCCAGTAGTGGTAGGGGGAGCTACGAGCAGTACTTC. Translating gives CASSGRGSYEQYF.

This clonotype was detected ten times or more. The chain recombines TRBV6-1 with TRBJ2-5; the match to TRBD1 covers 7 bases. Germline V CDR1 and CDR2: MNHNS, SASEGT. Trimming took 5 bases from V and 1 from J; bases not matched to a gene: 7. The CDR3 has 15 amino acids. For the CDR3, the DNA is TGTGCCAGCAGTTTCTACCGGGACAGCCAAGAGACCCAGTACTTC. It translates to CASSFYRDSQETQYF.

V and J are TRBV12-3 or TRBV12-4 and TRBJ2-7; 7 bases match TRBD1. This CDR3 is 15 amino acids long. Losses at the gene ends were 4 bases for V and 4 bases for J; bases not matched to a gene: 10. DNA for the CDR3: TGTGCCAGCAGTTACACCGGGACAGCCGTTTACGAGCAGTACTTC. Amino acids: CASSYTGTAVYEQYF.

The chain couples TRBV5-1 to TRBJ2-5; unclear D gene. This CDR3 has 14 residues. Per the germline V gene, CDR1 is SGHRS and CDR2 is YFSETQ. Trimming left V 4 bases short and J 1 base short, with 11 bases between. DNA for the CDR3: TGCGCCAGCAGCACCCCAGGTAGCCAAGAGACCCAGTACTTC. As protein: CASSTPGSQETQYF.

The chain employs TRBV25-1 and TRBJ1-1; 8 positions match TRBD1. The CDR3 has 14 amino acids. Trimming at V came to 2 bases and at J to 5 bases, leaving 4 bases not matched to a gene. Germline V gene lookup returns CDR1 MGHDK and CDR2 SYGVNS. CDR3 bases: TGTGCCAGCAGTGAACAGGGGGCATGGACTGAAGCTTTCTTT. Its protein product is CASSEQGAWTEAFF.

This clonotype was seen many times. The chain couples TRBV29-1 to TRBJ1-2; TRBD1 might be the D (5 bases). Trimming pared 3 bases from V and 4 bases from J, leaving 12 bases between. Germline assignment: CDR1 SQVTM and CDR2 ANQGSEA. There are 13 residues in the CDR3. The CDR3, as DNA: TGCAGCGTTGAGATGGGGGACGGCTATGGCTACACCTTC. Its translation: CSVEMGDGYGYTF.

This clonotype was counted a few times. This sequence joins TRBV5-1 and TRBJ2-7, with D perhaps assigned TRBD1 or TRBD2 (5 bases each). The CDR3 is 15 amino acids. Trimming pared 5 bases from V and 0 bases from J, leaving 15 bases between. CDR1 is SGHRS, CDR2 YFSETQ, per germline. CDR3 residues: CASSSGTASSYEQYF. DNA for the CDR3: TGCGCCAGCAGTTCCGGGACGGCAAGCTCCTACGAGCAGTACTTC.

The V and J genes are TRBV20-1 and TRBJ2-3; 13 bases match TRBD2. The CDR3 consists of 19 residues. Germline-derived CDR1 and CDR2 are DFQATT and SNEGSKA (reference sequence). Unmatched junction bases numbered 17, after V lost 6 bases and J lost 2 bases. This chain's CDR3 is CSATSLGLAGLPTTDTQYF. CDR3 bases: TGCAGTGCGACTAGTTTGGGACTAGCGGGGCTCCCCACCACAGATACGCAGTATTTT.

Here the CDR3 DNA reads TGTGCCAGTAGTCTCGACAGGGTGAACACTGAAGCTTTCTTT. It encodes CASSLDRVNTEAFF. This chain connects TRBV7-8 to TRBJ1-1; 7 bases are shared with TRBD1. The junction had 7 bases not matched to a gene; V was cut back by 9 bases and J by 0 bases. From germline, CDR1 is SGHVS and CDR2 FQNEAQ. The CDR3 loop spans 14 amino acids.

This clonotype turned up a few times. The chain combines TRBV6-2 or TRBV6-3 with TRBJ2-1, with TRBD1 as a possible D gene (5 bases). CDR1 is MNHEY, CDR2 SVGEGT, per germline. The V end was cut by 2 bases, the J end by 10 bases, with 15 bases between. The CDR3 is 14 residues long. The CDR3 spells CASSYPPGPEEQFF. CDR3 nucleotides: TGTGCCAGCAGTTACCCTCCAGGGCCCGAAGAGCAGTTCTTC.

This clonotype was seen just once. The chain carries TRBV5-1 and TRBJ2-2, with 9 nucleotides matching TRBD2. The germline gives CDR1 SGHRS, CDR2 YFSETQ. CDR3 length: 16 residues. V lost 4 bases to trimming and J lost 9 bases; unmatched junction nucleotides: 13. This CDR3 is CASSGPTSGRIRELFF. The CDR3 DNA reads TGCGCCAGCAGCGGACCGACTAGCGGACGGATTAGGGAGCTGTTTTTT.

V is TRBV7-2 and J is TRBJ1-5, with D possibly TRBD1 on 5 matching bases. V was pared by 0 bases and J by 7 bases, with 7 bases between. This CDR3 contains 13 residues. Germline CDR1 reads SGHTA; CDR2 reads FQGNSA. The CDR3 here is CASSLAQEQPQHF. The CDR3, as DNA: TGTGCCAGCAGCTTAGCACAGGAACAGCCCCAGCATTTT.

Concerning this clonotype: The CDR3 end shows no conserved phenylalanine or tryptophan, and so a read error is likely. The chain carries TRBV7-2 and TRBJ2-1; possible D gene TRBD2, 5 bases. The CDR3 spans 14 residues. Trimming pared 4 bases from V and 6 bases from J, leaving 13 bases between. Germline CDR1 is SGHTA and CDR2 is FQGNSA. CDR3 DNA sequence: TGTGCCAGCAGCTCCGAACTCCTAGCCAATGAGCAGTTCCTC. It translates to CASSSELLANEQFL.

This clonotype was seen just once. The rearrangement joins TRBV20-1 to TRBJ2-1; D is uncertain. The CDR3 extends over 13 amino acids. CDR1 and CDR2 from the germline V gene are DFQATT and SNEGSKA (reference sequence). Trimming cost V 4 bases and J 2 bases, with 9 bases left between them. CDR3 in amino acids: CSAIDLTYNEQFF. The CDR3 DNA follows: TGCAGTGCTATCGACTTAACCTACAATGAGCAGTTCTTC.

This clonotype was seen just once. This sequence may be a read error, since a much larger clone differs from it by one base. This CDR3 is CASSYDGGDQPQHF. CDR3 DNA: TGTGCCAGCAGTTATGACGGGGGGGATCAGCCCCAGCATTTT. The chain has TRBV6-5 and TRBJ1-5, with D possibly matching TRBD1 (5 bases). CDR1 and CDR2 (germline): MNHEY, SVGAGI. The CDR3 extends over 14 amino acids. The V and J ends lost 3 bases and 5 bases respectively, with 11 bases between them.

The chain combines TRBV20-1 with TRBJ1-5; the match to TRBD1 covers 9 bases. Germline V gives CDR1 DFQATT, CDR2 SNEGSKA (reference sequence). Losses at the gene ends were 3 bases for V and 9 bases for J; bases not matched to a gene: 9. The CDR3 covers 14 residues. The CDR3 loop reads CSARGGQGLSPQHF. The CDR3 DNA reads as TGCAGTGCTAGGGGGGGACAGGGTCTTTCGCCCCAGCATTTT.

The rearrangement uses TRBV28 and TRBJ1-2; no clear D gene. Germline lookup yields CDR1 MDHEN and CDR2 SYDVKM. This CDR3 has 17 residues. V shed 5 bases and J shed 7 bases, with 26 bases lying between them. CDR3 in DNA: TGTGCCAGCAGTGAGCCCATCCGCCCCAAAGGCAGAAGTGGCTACACCTTC. Protein: CASSEPIRPKGRSGYTF.

The chain recombines TRBV24-1 with TRBJ2-1, with D hard to call. The CDR3 covers 14 residues. Per germline, CDR1 KGHDR and CDR2 SFDVKD. V dropped 4 bases and J dropped 9 bases, with 15 bases sitting between them. The CDR3 reads CATSEGPLIGEQFF. CDR3 nucleotides: TGTGCCACCAGTGAGGGCCCCTTGATAGGTGAGCAGTTCTTC.

The chain has TRBV24-1 and TRBJ2-1, with 8 bases fitting TRBD2. CDR1 is KGHDR and CDR2 is SFDVKD in the germline V gene. V shed 0 bases, J shed 1 base, and the junction held 1 base outside the gene matches. The CDR3 has 16 residues. The CDR3 DNA is TGTGCCACCAGTGATTTGAGCGGGAGTTCCTACAATGAGCAGTTCTTC. Its translation is CATSDLSGSSYNEQFF.

This clonotype was found many times. The genes are TRBV7-8 and TRBJ2-7; 10 bases map to TRBD1. The J segment lost 3 bases and the V segment lost 3 bases, leaving 2 bases of the junction unmatched. The CDR3 has 14 amino acids. Germline V gives CDR1 SGHVS, CDR2 FQNEAQ. In DNA form, the CDR3 reads TGTGCCAGCAGCTTGGGACAGGGGAACTACGAGCAGTACTTC. This translates into CASSLGQGNYEQYF.

The chain employs TRBV20-1 and TRBJ2-7; TRBD1 matches 7 bases. The CDR3 spans 15 residues. V lost 2 bases and J lost 3; bases outside the gene matches: 10. Germline V lookup: CDR1 DFQATT, CDR2 SNEGSKA (reference sequence). In nucleotides, the CDR3 is TGCAGTGCTAGACCCGCCGACAGGGCCCTCTACGAGCAGTACTTC. It specifies CSARPADRALYEQYF.

The chain joins TRBV20-1 to TRBJ2-1, with 9 bases matching TRBD2. V trimming: 5 bases; J trimming: 3 bases; junction bases outside the gene matches: 5. Germline V gives CDR1 DFQATT, CDR2 SNEGSKA (reference sequence). The CDR3 runs 14 residues. The CDR3 DNA reads TGCAGTGCTCCTTTAGCGGGGGACTACAATGAGCAGTTCTTC. This sequence encodes CSAPLAGDYNEQFF.

V and J are TRBV2 and TRBJ2-1, with D tentatively TRBD2 (5 bases). The germline V gene has CDR1 SNHLY and CDR2 FYNNEI. V lost 5 bases and J 5 bases, leaving 16 bases between the germline ends. The CDR3 sequence is 15 residues long. The CDR3 DNA reads as TGTGCCAGCAGTTTAGCCGGGGTATCACACAATGAGCAGTTCTTC. Its protein product is CASSLAGVSHNEQFF.

J is TRBJ1-2 and V is TRBV5-6; TRBD1 agrees at 9 bases. V trimming: 4 bases; J trimming: 2 bases; junction bases outside the gene matches: 3. CDR3 length equals 14 residues. CDR1 and CDR2 (germline): SGHDT, YYEEEE. CDR3 sequence reads: CASSGQGLNYGYTF. The CDR3 nucleotides are TGTGCCAGCAGCGGACAGGGGCTCAACTATGGCTACACCTTC.

This clonotype was counted between two and nine times. Because the CDR3 is missing its conserved closing phenylalanine or tryptophan, this is likely a read error. No DNA is shown, since the ends of the CDR3 on it are uncertain; the CDR3 is the one TCRdb lists. J is TRBJ1-3 and V is TRBV19. The length of the CDR3 is 9 amino acids, counting both ends. Germline CDR1 and CDR2: LNHDA and SQIVND (reference sequence). The CDR3 sequence is CASPQGLPR.